The following is a TCR beta chain sequence with its context. Its antigen is not known. PCR was performed using 60 Vbeta and 13 Jbeta primers. Here immunoSEQ multiplex PCR was the method, and the copy in TCRdb shows in-frame clones only, minus some. The table has fewer than 140,000 clones, about three quarters seen once. The V gene end was trimmed by 4 bases and the J gene end by 3 bases; junction bases not matched to a gene: 7. Germline assignment: CDR1 SGHRS and CDR2 YFSETQ. This CDR3 has 15 amino acids. The data originate from a study of cytomegalovirus exposure and HLA in healthy donors. Study-level findings and limits: Among TCR sequences, most were rare, though some public TCRs appeared in many donors.

Likely unrecorded immune exposures existed in these nominally healthy donors. V and J are TRBV5-1 and TRBJ2-7; 10 bases align to TRBD1. The source material was PBMCs. The TCR sequence derives from a boy between 5 and 17 years old in good health and CMV-seronegative. The CDR3 nucleotides read TGCGCCAGCAGCCACCGGACAGGGGGGGACTACGAGCAGTACTTC. Translating gives CASSHRTGGDYEQYF.